This T cell receptor (beta chain) was captured in a study of T cells in Graves' hyperthyroidism and ophthalmopathy. Germline CDR1 reads LNHDA; CDR2 reads SQIVND (reference sequence). CDR3 length equals 13 residues. V lost 4 bases and J 1 base, leaving 7 bases between the germline ends. TCR beta CDR3 regions were amplified from RNA transcripts. The HTBI primer set drove a first-round RT-PCR of the TCR CDR3. TCRdb re-called the multiplex PCR reads through MiXCR, storing one row per CDR3 protein. The table includes roughly 170,000 distinct CDR3 sequences, about 17% detected once. Graves' hyperthyroidism is called stable when ophthalmopathy does not progress within 18 months. Clinical symptoms, serum thyroxine and TRAb, thyroid ultrasound and orbital computed tomography were used for the diagnoses. It was 10 ml of fresh peripheral blood that supplied the PBMCs.

The sequenced sample consisted of blood. The sequence came from a woman between 50 and 59 years old with Graves' hyperthyroidism. V and J are TRBV19 and TRBJ1-1; D gene unclear. The CDR3, as DNA: TGTGCCAGTAGTAAAGGAGGGAACACTGAAGCTTTCTTT. Its protein is CASSKGGNTEAFF.